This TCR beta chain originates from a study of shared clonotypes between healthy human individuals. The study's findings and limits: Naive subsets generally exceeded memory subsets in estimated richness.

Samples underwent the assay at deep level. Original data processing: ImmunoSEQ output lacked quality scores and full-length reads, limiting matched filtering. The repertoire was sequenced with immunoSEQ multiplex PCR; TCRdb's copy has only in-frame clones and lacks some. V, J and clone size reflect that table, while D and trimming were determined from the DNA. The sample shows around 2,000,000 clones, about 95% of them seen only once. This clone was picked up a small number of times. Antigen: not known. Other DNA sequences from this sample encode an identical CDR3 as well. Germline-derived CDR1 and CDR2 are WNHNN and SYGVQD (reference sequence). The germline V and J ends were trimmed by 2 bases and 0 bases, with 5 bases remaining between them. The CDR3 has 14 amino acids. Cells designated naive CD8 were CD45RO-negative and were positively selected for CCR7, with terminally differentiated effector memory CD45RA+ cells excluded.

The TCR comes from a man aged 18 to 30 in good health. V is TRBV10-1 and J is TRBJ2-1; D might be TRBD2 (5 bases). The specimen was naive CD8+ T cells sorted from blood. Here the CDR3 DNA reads TGCGCCAGCAGTGAGCGGGGCTCCTACAATGAGCAGTTCTTC. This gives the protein CASSERGSYNEQFF.